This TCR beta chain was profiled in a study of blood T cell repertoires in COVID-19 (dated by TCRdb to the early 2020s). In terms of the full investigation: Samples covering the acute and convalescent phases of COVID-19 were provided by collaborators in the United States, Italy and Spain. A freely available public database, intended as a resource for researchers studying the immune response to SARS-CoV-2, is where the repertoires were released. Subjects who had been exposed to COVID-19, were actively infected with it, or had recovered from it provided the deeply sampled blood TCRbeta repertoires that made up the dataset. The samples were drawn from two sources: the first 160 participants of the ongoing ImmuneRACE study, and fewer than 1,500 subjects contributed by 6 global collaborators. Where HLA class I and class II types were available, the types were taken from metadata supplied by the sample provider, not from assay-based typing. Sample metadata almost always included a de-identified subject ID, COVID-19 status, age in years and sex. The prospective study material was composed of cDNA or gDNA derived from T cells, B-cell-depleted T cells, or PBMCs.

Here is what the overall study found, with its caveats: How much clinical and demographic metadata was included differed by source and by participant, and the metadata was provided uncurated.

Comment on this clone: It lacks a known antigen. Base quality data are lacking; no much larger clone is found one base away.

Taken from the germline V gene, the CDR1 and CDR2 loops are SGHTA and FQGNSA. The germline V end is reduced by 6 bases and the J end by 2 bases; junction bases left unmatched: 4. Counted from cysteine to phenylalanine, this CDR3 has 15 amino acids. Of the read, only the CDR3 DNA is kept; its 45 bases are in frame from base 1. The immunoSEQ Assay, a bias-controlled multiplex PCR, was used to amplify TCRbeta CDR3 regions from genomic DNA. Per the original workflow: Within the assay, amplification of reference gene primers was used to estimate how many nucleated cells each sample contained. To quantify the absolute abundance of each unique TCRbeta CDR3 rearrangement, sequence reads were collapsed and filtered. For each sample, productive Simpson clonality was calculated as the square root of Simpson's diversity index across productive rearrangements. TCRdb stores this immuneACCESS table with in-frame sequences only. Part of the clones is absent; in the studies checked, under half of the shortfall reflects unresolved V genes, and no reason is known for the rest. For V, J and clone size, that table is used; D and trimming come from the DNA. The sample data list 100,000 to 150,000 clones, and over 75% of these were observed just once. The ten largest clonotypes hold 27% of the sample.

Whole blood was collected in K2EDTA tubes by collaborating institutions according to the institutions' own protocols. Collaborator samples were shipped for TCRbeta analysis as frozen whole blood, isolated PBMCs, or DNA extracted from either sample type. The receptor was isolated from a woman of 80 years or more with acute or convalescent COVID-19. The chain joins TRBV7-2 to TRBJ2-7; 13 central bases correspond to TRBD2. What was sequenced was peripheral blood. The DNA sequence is TGTGCCAGCAGTCCCGGGACTAGCGGGGCCTACGAGCAGTACTTC. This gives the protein CASSPGTSGAYEQYF.